The next 31 T cell receptor beta chains were all read from a single sample in a study of CD4+ T cells in melanoma. TCRdb's copy holds only in-frame clones and misses some; the assay was immunoSEQ multiplex PCR. The data hold 15,000 to 20,000 clones, with about 85% observed a single time. The source material was cells from a culture (not recorded whether cultured in vitro). The receptors originated from a human donor with melanoma.

CDR3 in DNA: TGCGCCAGCAGCCCGGTCGGGGGGGCGAACACTGAAGCTTTCTTT. This sequence encodes CASSPVGGANTEAFF. The chain is built from TRBV4-1 and TRBJ1-1, with a possible D match to TRBD1 (6 bases). Germline CDR1 is MGHRA and CDR2 is YSYEKL. Trimming left V 4 bases short and J 1 base short, with 13 bases between. The CDR3 is 15 residues long.

The rearrangement links TRBV2 to TRBJ2-1; D may correspond to TRBD1 or TRBD2 (5 bases each). There are 18 residues in the CDR3. Germline values: CDR1 SNHLY, CDR2 FYNNEI. Trimming took 2 bases from V and 0 from J, leaving 17 bases between them. For the CDR3, the DNA is TGTGCCAGCAGTGAACGGGACCCAGTTACAAGCTCCTACAATGAGCAGTTCTTC. Protein sequence: CASSERDPVTSSYNEQFF.

The sample holds a few counts of this clone. The V gene is TRBV5-1, the J gene TRBJ2-2; D possibly corresponds to TRBD2 (5 bases). Trimming removed 4 bases from V and 2 bases from J, with 15 bases in between. The length of the CDR3 is 16 residues. Per the germline V gene, CDR1 is SGHRS and CDR2 is YFSETQ. The CDR3 DNA is TGCGCCAGCAGCCGTGTGGGAGTCTTAAACACCGGGGAGCTGTTTTTT. Translating gives CASSRVGVLNTGELFF.

This clone was seen a few times. The chain joins TRBV4-2 to TRBJ2-3, with unresolved D. V gave up 1 base and J gave up 2 bases, with 4 bases separating them. Germline V gene data show CDR1 as LGHNA and CDR2 as YNFKEQ. The CDR3 is 13 residues long. In DNA form, the CDR3 reads TGTGCCAGCAGCCAAGGACCCACAGATACGCAGTATTTT. Its protein is CASSQGPTDTQYF.

The chain has TRBV2 and TRBJ2-7, with 11 positions matching TRBD2. There are 14 residues in the CDR3. J gave up 6 bases and V 10 bases, and 11 bases lay outside the gene matches. The germline V gene encodes CDR1 SNHLY and CDR2 FYNNEI. The CDR3 spells CAIKITSGGREQYF. The CDR3, as DNA: TGTGCCATCAAGATAACTAGCGGGGGTCGCGAGCAGTACTTC.

This chain joins TRBV14 and TRBJ2-5, with 8 nucleotides matching TRBD2. With V trimmed by 1 base and J by 7 bases, 11 bases remained unmatched. The CDR3 runs 16 residues. Germline assignment: CDR1 SGHDN and CDR2 FVKESK. CDR3 sequence (DNA): TGTGCCAGCAGCCAAGGAGGCGGGGGGCGAGGAGGGACCCAGTACTTC. It translates to CASSQGGGGRGGTQYF.

As regards this clone: This CDR3 is also generated by other DNA sequences in the sample. Here the CDR3 reads CAWSVAGSQPQHF. The CDR3 DNA sequence: TGTGCCTGGAGTGTGGCAGGGTCTCAGCCCCAGCATTTT. The chain couples TRBV30 to TRBJ1-5; D might be TRBD1 (5 bases). Germline V gene sequence: CDR1 GTSNPN, CDR2 SVGIG (reference sequence). Trimming left V 0 bases short and J 6 bases short, with 9 bases between. The CDR3 contains 13 residues.

V and J are TRBV5-1 and TRBJ2-2; 11 nucleotides agree with TRBD1. The CDR3 has 14 residues. Germline V gene data show CDR1 as SGHRS and CDR2 as YFSETQ. The V gene end was trimmed by 4 bases and the J gene end by 6 bases; junction bases not matched to a gene: 2. CDR3 bases: TGCGCCAGCAGCCTGGACAGGGGGCCCGGGGAGCTGTTTTTT. Encoded protein: CASSLDRGPGELFF.

The chain is built from TRBV7-3 and TRBJ1-2; D is unresolved. This CDR3 region has 13 residues. Germline V CDR1 and CDR2: SGHTA, FQGTGA. The germline V and J ends were trimmed by 3 bases and 0 bases, with 5 bases remaining between them. CDR3 coding DNA: TGTGCCAGCAGCTTTTTGGCTAACTATGGCTACACCTTC. Translated: CASSFLANYGYTF.

The gene calls are TRBV12-2 and TRBJ1-5. TRBV12-2 is classified as a pseudogene. The length of the CDR3 is 16 residues. As DNA, the CDR3 is TGTGCAAGTCGCTCCCGAAAAAATTATAGCAATCAGCCCCAGCATTTT. Protein sequence: CASRSRKNYSNQPQHF.

The J gene is TRBJ1-5, the V gene TRBV2; TRBD1 agrees at 9 bases. Germline V gene lookup returns CDR1 SNHLY and CDR2 FYNNEI. V shed 11 bases, J shed 5 bases, and the junction held 16 bases outside the gene matches. This CDR3 contains 16 residues. The CDR3 DNA sequence: TGTGCCCCTACCCCGGCCGGACAGGGGCGATATCAGCCCCAGCATTTT. Protein: CAPTPAGQGRYQPQHF. The complete variable domain, with remaining parts taken from reference TRBV2 and TRBJ1-5, reads EPEVTQTPSHQVTQMGQEVILRCVPISNHLYFYWYRQILGQKVEFLVSFYNNEISEKSEIFDDQFSVERPDGSNFTLKIRSTKLEDSAMYFCAPTPAGQGRYQPQHFGDGTRLSIL.

The chain carries TRBV13 and TRBJ2-1; 7 bases match TRBD2. The CDR3 contains 15 residues. V shed 5 bases and J 9 bases; nucleotides not matched to a gene: 13. The germline CDR1 and CDR2 sequences are PRHDT and FYEKMQ (reference sequence). CDR3 sequence reads: CASSTRTRALSEQFF. For the CDR3, the DNA is TGTGCCAGCAGCACCCGGACTAGGGCACTCTCTGAGCAGTTCTTC.

The CDR3 nucleotides read TGTGCCAGCAATAAGGAGCGGGGGCGCAATGAGCAGTTCTTC. Translating it yields CASNKERGRNEQFF. J is TRBJ2-1 and V is TRBV6-5, with 8 positions matching TRBD2. The CDR3 contains 14 residues. Germline trimming cut 7 bases from V and 6 bases from J; bases unmatched to any gene: 8. Germline CDR1 is MNHEY and CDR2 is SVGAGI.

The DNA for the CDR3 is TGTGCCAGCAGCCAGGACCAGGGTACTGAAGCTTTCTTT. It encodes CASSQDQGTEAFF. The chain recombines TRBV4-2 with TRBJ1-1; a weak D match, TRBD1 (5 bases). Trimming took off 3 bases at V and 5 bases at J, with 10 bases between the two ends. The CDR3 has 13 amino acids. Germline V CDR1 and CDR2: LGHNA, YNFKEQ.

This chain links TRBV9 with TRBJ1-5; D unresolved. This CDR3 region has 14 residues. The germline gives CDR1 SGDLS, CDR2 YYNGEE. V was cut by 7 bases and J by 0 bases, with 11 bases left in between. The chain's CDR3 is CASSVADSNQPQHF. The CDR3 coding sequence is TGTGCCAGCTCCGTCGCAGATAGCAATCAGCCCCAGCATTTT.

This clone was counted a few times. The chain uses TRBV27 and TRBJ1-3; TRBD1 matches at 8 bases. Looked up from germline, CDR1 is MNHEY and CDR2 is SMNVEV (reference sequence). V was clipped by 5 bases and J by 11 bases; unmatched bases: 11. The length of the CDR3 is 14 residues. Written as DNA, the CDR3 is TGTGCCAGCAGTCGGAGGACAGGGAGTATCCCCATATATTTT. Translating gives CASSRRTGSIPIYF.

The genes are TRBV6-1 and TRBJ1-2; 11 nucleotides agree with TRBD1. V lost 6 bases, J lost 7 bases, and 7 bases stayed unmatched. CDR1 and CDR2 from the germline V gene are MNHNS and SASEGT. This CDR3 comprises 14 residues. The CDR3 region is CASSFGQGAGGYTF. CDR3 DNA sequence: TGTGCCAGCAGCTTCGGACAGGGGGCCGGTGGCTACACCTTC.

The chain uses TRBV14 and TRBJ1-2; no clear D. Germline values: CDR1 SGHDN, CDR2 FVKESK. The ends were cut back, 3 bases at V and 0 bases at J, with 8 bases in the middle. CDR3 size: 14 residues. The CDR3: CASSHRPANYGYTF. Here the CDR3 DNA reads TGTGCCAGCAGCCACCGACCAGCTAACTATGGCTACACCTTC.

J is TRBJ2-4 and V is TRBV15; D call uncertain. The CDR3 has 13 amino acids. From germline, CDR1 is LNHNV and CDR2 YYDKDF (reference sequence). V lost 3 bases to trimming and J lost 0 bases, with 3 bases between them. The DNA of the CDR3 is TGTGCCACCAGCAGTGGAGCCAAAAACATTCAGTACTTC. Translated: CATSSGAKNIQYF.

The gene calls are TRBV18 and TRBJ1-1; tentatively, D is TRBD1 (6 bases). This CDR3 is 14 amino acids long. Germline loops: CDR1 KGHSH, CDR2 LQKENI. Between the trimmed V and J ends, which lost 6 bases and 4 bases, there was a span of 15 bases. The CDR3 DNA sequence: TGTGCCAGCTCGGTACAGGGATTGAGCACTGAAGCTTTCTTT. Translation gives CASSVQGLSTEAFF.

The gene calls are TRBV7-6 and TRBJ1-2; the match to TRBD1 covers 9 bases. Germline V gene data show CDR1 as SGHVS and CDR2 as FNYEAQ. V was pared by 8 bases and J by 8 bases, with 9 bases of the junction left unmatched. The CDR3 consists of 13 residues. Written as DNA, the CDR3 is TGTGCCAGCGGACAGGGGCTCGATGAAGGCTACACCTTC. This gives the protein CASGQGLDEGYTF.

This clone was recorded once. The chain has TRBV6-1 and TRBJ2-4, with a possible D match to TRBD2 (6 bases). Between the trimmed V and J ends, which lost 3 bases and 0 bases, there was a span of 9 bases. The V gene's germline CDR1 is MNHNS and CDR2 SASEGT. The CDR3 is 15 amino acids. This CDR3 reads CASSDQGLAKNIQYF. The CDR3 nucleotides are TGTGCCAGCAGTGACCAGGGACTAGCCAAAAACATTCAGTACTTC.

The rearrangement links TRBV5-6 to TRBJ2-7; possible D gene TRBD1, 5 bases. CDR3 length equals 14 residues. From germline, CDR1 is SGHDT and CDR2 YYEEEE. V was cut by 0 bases and J by 3 bases, with 10 bases left in between. Here the CDR3 DNA reads TGTGCCAGCAGCTTGGCCCAGGGATACTACGAGCAGTACTTC. Amino acids: CASSLAQGYYEQYF.

The J gene is TRBJ2-7, the V gene TRBV11-2; TRBD2 might be the D (6 bases). The CDR3 totals 15 residues. Trimming shortened V by 2 bases and J by 1 base, and 12 bases separated the two germline ends. Germline V gene lookup returns CDR1 SGHAT and CDR2 FQNNGV. The CDR3 coding sequence is TGTGCCAGCAGCTTAACGGGCGGGGCTTCCTACGAGCAGTACTTC. Its translation: CASSLTGGASYEQYF.

J is TRBJ2-4 and V is TRBV9, with 8 bases matching TRBD1. The CDR3 runs to 14 residues. Germline CDR1 is SGDLS and CDR2 is YYNGEE. V gave up 4 bases and J gave up 10 bases; unmatched junction bases: 10. CDR3 sequence (DNA): TGTGCCAGCAGCCCCCGGACAGGGACAAAGATTCAGTACTTC. This sequence encodes CASSPRTGTKIQYF. The full variable domain, with the rest looked up from reference TRBV9 and TRBJ2-4, is DSGVTQTPKHLITATGQRVTLRCSPRSGDLSVYWYQQSLDQGLQFLIQYYNGEERAKGNILERFSAQQFPDLHSELNLSSLELGDSALYFCASSPRTGTKIQYFGAGTRLSVL.

The chain links TRBV5-4 to TRBJ2-7; 9 positions agree with TRBD1. Trimming cost V 3 bases and J 3 bases; bases outside gene matches: 13. The V gene's germline CDR1 is SGHNT and CDR2 YYREEE (reference sequence). The CDR3 loop spans 17 amino acids. The CDR3 region is CASSSSSGDRALYEQYF. DNA of the CDR3: TGTGCCAGCAGCTCTTCTTCCGGGGACAGGGCTCTCTACGAGCAGTACTTC.

By proportion, this clone is medium-sized. The gene calls are TRBV6-1 and TRBJ2-7; 7 bases match TRBD2. Germline values: CDR1 MNHNS, CDR2 SASEGT. CDR3 length: 14 residues. V trimming: 5 bases; J trimming: 7 bases; junction bases outside the gene matches: 11. The CDR3 here is CASSRRGGEGEQYF. CDR3 DNA sequence: TGTGCCAGCAGTAGGCGGGGCGGGGAGGGAGAGCAGTACTTC.

V gene TRBV5-8 combines with J gene TRBJ1-5; D perhaps matches TRBD1 (5 bases). Germline loops: CDR1 SGHTS, CDR2 YDEGEE. V lost 4 bases and J lost 4, with 12 bases in between. This CDR3 contains 14 residues. For the CDR3, the DNA is TGTGCCAGCAGCGAGGGGCAGCGTAATCAGCCCCAGCATTTT. Protein product: CASSEGQRNQPQHF.

The genes are TRBV5-1 and TRBJ1-5; D is ambiguous. This CDR3 spans 13 amino acids. Germline V gene sequence: CDR1 SGHRS, CDR2 YFSETQ. V dropped 4 bases and J dropped 5 bases, with 10 bases sitting between them. The CDR3 region has the DNA TGCGCCAGCAGCCCCGACGGATATCAGCCCCAGCATTTT. Translation gives CASSPDGYQPQHF.

The chain is built from TRBV6-4 and TRBJ1-4, with D possibly TRBD1 on 5 matching bases. The CDR3 runs 16 residues. V shed 7 bases and J shed 1 base, with 16 bases lying between them. Germline CDR1 and CDR2: MRHNA and SNTAGT. The CDR3 DNA reads as TGTGCCAGCAATTTCCGGGGGAGGGTAACTAATGAAAAACTGTTTTTT. Its protein is CASNFRGRVTNEKLFF.

This clone was seen a single time. The rearrangement links TRBV2 to TRBJ2-3, with 11 positions matching TRBD2. This CDR3 has 18 amino acids. V lost 7 bases, J lost 5 bases, and 17 bases stayed unmatched. CDR1 SNHLY and CDR2 FYNNEI come from the germline V gene. The CDR3 DNA reads as TGTGCCAGCAAGACCCGGTGGTCTAGCGGGGGGTTCATAGATACGCAGTATTTT. This sequence encodes CASKTRWSSGGFIDTQYF.